The clone carrying this TCR beta chain was counted between two and nine times. Its specificity is unknown. Other DNA sequences in this specimen translate into the identical CDR3. The entry originates in a study of shared clonotypes between healthy human individuals. General study points: Only blood was sampled, and tissue TCR repertoires likely differ from blood ones.

Genomic DNA (from each subset) was split evenly across several immunoSEQ plates. Repertoires were generated with immunoSEQ multiplex PCR, while TCRdb's copy carries only in-frame clones and drops some. The profile covers roughly 700,000 clones, with roughly 70% appearing a single time and approximately 1.7% taken by the ten largest. Per germline, CDR1 SNHLY and CDR2 FYNNEI. This CDR3 contains 12 residues. V lost 4 bases to trimming and J lost 4 bases, with 5 bases between them. Sequencing was carried out using memory CD4+ T cells sorted from blood. Documented subset: CD45RA-negative fraction. V gene TRBV2 combines with J gene TRBJ1-5; D not certain. The receptor was derived from a woman aged 25 to 45 in good health. CDR3 bases: TGTGCCAGCAGTGCGGGAAATCAGCCCCAGCATTTT. This encodes CASSAGNQPQHF. The full variable domain, its missing parts supplied by reference TRBV2 and TRBJ1-5, is EPEVTQTPSHQVTQMGQEVILRCVPISNHLYFYWYRQILGQKVEFLVSFYNNEISEKSEIFDDQFSVERPDGSNFTLKIRSTKLEDSAMYFCASSAGNQPQHFGDGTRLSIL.